These T cell receptor beta chains were read from a single sample in a study of blood T cells in healthy people across ages. MiXCR, applied by TCRdb to the 5' RACE reads, yields one record per CDR3 protein. Here the sample spans just over 1 million distinct CDR3 sequences, less than 50% being singletons. What was sequenced was blood. These receptors were collected from a woman aged 60 to 75 in good health. Each CDR3 is given with its conserved first and last residue. The D gene is left open where the match is weak. A row's size may be missing; if present it is once, few, many or a size class.

v_call: TRBV3-1; j_call: TRBJ1-4; d_call: NA; clone_size: NA; cdr3_nt: TGTGCCAGCAGCCAAGATCAGGAAACTAATGAAAAACTGTTTTTT; cdr3_aa: CASSQDQETNEKLFF
v_call: TRBV29-1; j_call: TRBJ2-2; d_call: TRBD2; clone_size: many; cdr3_nt: TGCAGCGTGTCGGGACTAGCCTCCCGGGGCACCGGGGAGCTGTTTTTT; cdr3_aa: CSVSGLASRGTGELFF
v_call: TRBV2; j_call: TRBJ2-1; d_call: NA; clone_size: few; cdr3_nt: TGTGCCAGCAGGGATTTACGTGGCTCCTACAATGAGCAGTTCTTC; cdr3_aa: CASRDLRGSYNEQFF
v_call: TRBV29-1; j_call: TRBJ1-4; d_call: TRBD1; clone_size: NA; cdr3_nt: TGCAGCGCCCGGGACAGTCCTAATGAAAAACTGTTTTTT; cdr3_aa: CSARDSPNEKLFF
v_call: TRBV3-1; j_call: TRBJ2-7; d_call: TRBD2; clone_size: NA; cdr3_nt: TGTGCCAGCAGCCAACGGGCAGGGCTAGCGGGAGGCTACGAGCAGTACTTC; cdr3_aa: CASSQRAGLAGGYEQYF
v_call: TRBV12-3/TRBV12-4; j_call: TRBJ1-2; d_call: NA; clone_size: NA; cdr3_nt: TGTGCCAGCAGTTTCTGGGGGAATGGCTACACCTTC; cdr3_aa: CASSFWGNGYTF
v_call: TRBV6-6; j_call: TRBJ1-5; d_call: TRBD1; clone_size: few; cdr3_nt: TGTGCCAGCAGTTATGGTCAGGGACAGGGAAACAATCAGCCCCAGCATTTT; cdr3_aa: CASSYGQGQGNNQPQHF
v_call: TRBV6-1; j_call: TRBJ2-6; d_call: TRBD1; clone_size: NA; cdr3_nt: TGTGCCAGCAGTCCCGGGACAGGGACCACCTCTGGGGCCAACGTCCTGACTTTC; cdr3_aa: CASSPGTGTTSGANVLTF
v_call: TRBV11-2; j_call: TRBJ2-7; d_call: TRBD1; clone_size: few; cdr3_nt: TGTGCCAGCAGCCGTCTGGGACAGGGGGCGTTATACGAGCAGTACTTC; cdr3_aa: CASSRLGQGALYEQYF
v_call: TRBV3-1; j_call: TRBJ2-2; d_call: NA; clone_size: NA; cdr3_nt: TGTGCCAGCAGCCAACAAACCGGGGAGCTGTTTTTT; cdr3_aa: CASSQQTGELFF
v_call: TRBV5-6; j_call: TRBJ1-1; d_call: NA; clone_size: NA; cdr3_nt: TGTGCCAGCAGCTTGGATCCCTCGAGGGGGAGGACCACTGAAGCTTTCTTT; cdr3_aa: CASSLDPSRGRTTEAFF
v_call: TRBV7-9; j_call: TRBJ1-1; d_call: NA; clone_size: NA; cdr3_nt: TGTGCCAGCACCACTCTCCAGGAAGCTTTCTTT; cdr3_aa: CASTTLQEAFF
v_call: TRBV6-1; j_call: TRBJ2-7; d_call: TRBD1; clone_size: few; cdr3_nt: TGTGCCAGCAGCGCCTCCGGGACAGGGACCTACGAGCAGTACTTC; cdr3_aa: CASSASGTGTYEQYF
v_call: TRBV12-3/TRBV12-4; j_call: TRBJ2-7; d_call: NA; clone_size: many; cdr3_nt: TGTGCCAGCAGTATCCGCGGATCCTACGAGCAGTACTTC; cdr3_aa: CASSIRGSYEQYF
v_call: TRBV7-2; j_call: TRBJ2-7; d_call: NA; clone_size: NA; cdr3_nt: TGTGCCAGCAGCTTAATGGAGGGGGGGGAGCAGTACTTC; cdr3_aa: CASSLMEGGEQYF
v_call: TRBV10-3; j_call: TRBJ2-3; d_call: NA; clone_size: NA; cdr3_nt: TGTGCCATCAGTGCCAGCGTTCCTAAAGAAACAGATACGCAGTATTTT; cdr3_aa: CAISASVPKETDTQYF
v_call: TRBV20-1; j_call: TRBJ2-7; d_call: TRBD1; clone_size: NA; cdr3_nt: TGCAGTGCCCACTCAGGACAGGGCTACGAGCAGTACTTC; cdr3_aa: CSAHSGQGYEQYF
v_call: TRBV7-6; j_call: TRBJ1-1; d_call: TRBD1; clone_size: NA; cdr3_nt: TGTGCCAGCAGCTTAGCCGGCGGGACAGCACACACTGAAGCTTTCTTT; cdr3_aa: CASSLAGGTAHTEAFF
v_call: TRBV6-1; j_call: TRBJ2-1; d_call: NA; clone_size: few; cdr3_nt: TGTGCCAGCAGTGAAGGGACCTTCGGGGAGCAGTTCTTC; cdr3_aa: CASSEGTFGEQFF
v_call: TRBV30; j_call: TRBJ1-2; d_call: NA; clone_size: NA; cdr3_nt: TGTGCCTGGAGTGCACGACTTGATGGCTACACCTTC; cdr3_aa: CAWSARLDGYTF
v_call: TRBV29-1; j_call: TRBJ2-7; d_call: NA; clone_size: NA; cdr3_nt: TGCAGCGTGAGGCTAGAGAGCTCCTACAATGAGCAGTACTTC; cdr3_aa: CSVRLESSYNEQYF
v_call: TRBV28; j_call: TRBJ2-3; d_call: TRBD2; clone_size: few; cdr3_nt: TGTGCCAGCAGTCGAGCGGGAGGGGGGGAAGATACGCAGTATTTT; cdr3_aa: CASSRAGGGEDTQYF
v_call: TRBV20-1; j_call: TRBJ2-1; d_call: TRBD2; clone_size: NA; cdr3_nt: TGCAGTGCCGACCGTTTTAGCGGGGCGCATGGGGATGAGCAGTTCTTC; cdr3_aa: CSADRFSGAHGDEQFF
v_call: TRBV20-1; j_call: TRBJ2-7; d_call: TRBD2; clone_size: NA; cdr3_nt: TGCAGTGCTAGAGGAGGACTAGCGGGAGGGTCCGGCGAGCAGTACTTC; cdr3_aa: CSARGGLAGGSGEQYF
v_call: TRBV29-1; j_call: TRBJ2-7; d_call: TRBD1; clone_size: NA; cdr3_nt: TGCAGCGTTGAAGATCTACAGGGGGTCGGCGAGCAGTACTTC; cdr3_aa: CSVEDLQGVGEQYF
v_call: TRBV20-1; j_call: TRBJ2-1; d_call: NA; clone_size: NA; cdr3_nt: TGCAGTGCTAGTGAGGCCGACTCTTCCTACAATGAGCAGTTCTTC; cdr3_aa: CSASEADSSYNEQFF
v_call: TRBV5-1; j_call: TRBJ2-5; d_call: NA; clone_size: once; cdr3_nt: TGCGCCAGCAGCTTGGGATCTCTACCCGGCGGGGAGCAGTACTTC; cdr3_aa: CASSLGSLPGGEQYF
v_call: TRBV7-8; j_call: TRBJ2-7; d_call: TRBD1; clone_size: NA; cdr3_nt: TGTGCCAGCAGCTTAATAGGGACAGGGTATAACGAGCAGTACTTC; cdr3_aa: CASSLIGTGYNEQYF
v_call: TRBV7-2; j_call: TRBJ2-5; d_call: NA; clone_size: NA; cdr3_nt: TGTGCCAGCAGCTTAGTCCCAGGGTTCCAAGAGACCCAGTACTTC; cdr3_aa: CASSLVPGFQETQYF
v_call: TRBV12-3/TRBV12-4; j_call: TRBJ1-5; d_call: NA; clone_size: NA; cdr3_nt: TGTGCCAGCAGTTTATCGGGGGAGAGGGGCAATCAGCCCCAGCATTTT; cdr3_aa: CASSLSGERGNQPQHF
v_call: TRBV29-1; j_call: TRBJ1-2; d_call: NA; clone_size: NA; cdr3_nt: TGCAGCGTTGCACGCGATGGCTACACCTTC; cdr3_aa: CSVARDGYTF
v_call: TRBV20-1; j_call: TRBJ1-5; d_call: NA; clone_size: few; cdr3_nt: TGCAGTGCTAGAGATACAAATAACCAGCCCCAGCATTTT; cdr3_aa: CSARDTNNQPQHF
v_call: TRBV10-3; j_call: TRBJ2-3; d_call: TRBD2; clone_size: NA; cdr3_nt: TGTGTCATCAGCGACGGGAGGACCGGCACAGATACGCAGTATTTT; cdr3_aa: CVISDGRTGTDTQYF
v_call: TRBV20-1; j_call: TRBJ1-6; d_call: NA; clone_size: few; cdr3_nt: TGCAGTGCTAGAGACAGGGGATTCAGGAATTCACCCCTCCACTTT; cdr3_aa: CSARDRGFRNSPLHF
v_call: TRBV4-2; j_call: TRBJ2-3; d_call: NA; clone_size: NA; cdr3_nt: TGTGCCAGCAGCCAAGTACTAGTAGATACGCAGTATTTT; cdr3_aa: CASSQVLVDTQYF
v_call: TRBV2; j_call: TRBJ2-1; d_call: NA; clone_size: NA; cdr3_nt: TGTGCCGGCGGTGAACACAATGAGCAGTTCTTC; cdr3_aa: CAGGEHNEQFF
v_call: TRBV11-2; j_call: TRBJ2-1; d_call: NA; clone_size: NA; cdr3_nt: TGTGCCAGCAGCTCCCATGGAGCGGTTCCCTACAATGAGCAGTTCTTC; cdr3_aa: CASSSHGAVPYNEQFF
v_call: TRBV5-5; j_call: TRBJ1-5; d_call: NA; clone_size: NA; cdr3_nt: TGTGCCAGCAGCTTGGTACCGAATAGCAATCAGCCCCAGCATTTT; cdr3_aa: CASSLVPNSNQPQHF
v_call: TRBV6-6; j_call: TRBJ1-5; d_call: TRBD1; clone_size: NA; cdr3_nt: TGTGCCAGCAGGACAGGGGCAGGAATACAGCCCCAGCATTTT; cdr3_aa: CASRTGAGIQPQHF
v_call: TRBV11-2; j_call: TRBJ1-5; d_call: NA; clone_size: NA; cdr3_nt: TGTGCCAGCAGCTTAGATTCGGTCAGGGTTCCTACCCCCGGCAATCAGCCCCAGCATTTT; cdr3_aa: CASSLDSVRVPTPGNQPQHF
v_call: TRBV25-1; j_call: TRBJ1-1; d_call: NA; clone_size: once; cdr3_nt: TGTGCCAGCAGTGAAGGGGTGGGGATGAACACTGAAGCTTTCTTT; cdr3_aa: CASSEGVGMNTEAFF
v_call: TRBV10-3; j_call: TRBJ1-5; d_call: NA; clone_size: NA; cdr3_nt: TGTGCCATCAGAGAAAGAGTTAGCAATCAGCCCCAGCATTTT; cdr3_aa: CAIRERVSNQPQHF
v_call: TRBV2; j_call: TRBJ2-3; d_call: TRBD2; clone_size: NA; cdr3_nt: TGTGCCAGCAGCGTGCCCATCAGCGGGAGGGCCATAGATACGCAGTATTTT; cdr3_aa: CASSVPISGRAIDTQYF
v_call: TRBV11-2; j_call: TRBJ2-7; d_call: TRBD2; clone_size: few; cdr3_nt: TGTGCCAGCAGCGCCCGGACTAGGCGCTACGAGCAGTACTTC; cdr3_aa: CASSARTRRYEQYF
v_call: TRBV5-1; j_call: TRBJ2-7; d_call: TRBD1; clone_size: NA; cdr3_nt: TGCGCCAGCAGCTGGACAGGGCTAACCTACGAGCAGTACTTC; cdr3_aa: CASSWTGLTYEQYF
v_call: TRBV10-3; j_call: TRBJ2-2; d_call: NA; clone_size: once; cdr3_nt: TGTGCCATCCAGGGGGAGGGAGCGAACACCGGGGAGCTGTTTTTT; cdr3_aa: CAIQGEGANTGELFF
v_call: TRBV11-2; j_call: TRBJ1-4; d_call: NA; clone_size: NA; cdr3_nt: TGTGCCAGCAGCTTACGCCATCCGTCAACTAATGAGAAACTGTTTTTT; cdr3_aa: CASSLRHPSTNEKLFF
v_call: TRBV20-1; j_call: TRBJ2-7; d_call: NA; clone_size: NA; cdr3_nt: TGCAGTGCTCTCGGGACCCAAAGGCGCTACGAGCAGTACTTC; cdr3_aa: CSALGTQRRYEQYF
v_call: TRBV5-6; j_call: TRBJ2-7; d_call: NA; clone_size: NA; cdr3_nt: TGTGCCAGCAGCTTCTTCAGGGCACTAGCCAGTTCCCCGGGGTCCTACGAGCAGTACTTC; cdr3_aa: CASSFFRALASSPGSYEQYF
v_call: TRBV6-1; j_call: TRBJ2-1; d_call: TRBD2; clone_size: NA; cdr3_nt: TGTGCCAGCAGTGACGGACTAGCGGGGTTCGATGAGCAGTTCTTC; cdr3_aa: CASSDGLAGFDEQFF
v_call: TRBV25-1; j_call: TRBJ2-5; d_call: TRBD1; clone_size: NA; cdr3_nt: TGTGCCAGCAGCCCGGGGACAGTCCAGTACTTC; cdr3_aa: CASSPGTVQYF
v_call: TRBV4-1; j_call: TRBJ2-2; d_call: NA; clone_size: NA; cdr3_nt: TGCGCCAGCAGCCGAGGCGGTGGCTACGCCAATGGAAGATCCGGGGAGCTGTTTTTT; cdr3_aa: CASSRGGGYANGRSGELFF
v_call: TRBV3-1; j_call: TRBJ2-3; d_call: NA; clone_size: NA; cdr3_nt: TGTGCCAGCAGCCAAGAAGGGGCGCCCAGAGAGACGCAGTATTTT; cdr3_aa: CASSQEGAPRETQYF
v_call: TRBV7-6; j_call: TRBJ2-1; d_call: TRBD1; clone_size: NA; cdr3_nt: TGTGCCAGCAGCTTGGGCGGGGGGACAGGGGCCCATGAGCAGTTCTTC; cdr3_aa: CASSLGGGTGAHEQFF
v_call: TRBV20-1; j_call: TRBJ2-1; d_call: NA; clone_size: few; cdr3_nt: TGCAGTGCTGGCTCTAGCTCTTCAGTCAATGAGCAGTTCTTC; cdr3_aa: CSAGSSSSVNEQFF
v_call: TRBV6-5; j_call: TRBJ2-3; d_call: TRBD2; clone_size: NA; cdr3_nt: TGTGCCAGCAGTTACTCGATTTGGGCGGGAGAGTTCACAGATACGCAGTATTTT; cdr3_aa: CASSYSIWAGEFTDTQYF
v_call: TRBV27; j_call: TRBJ1-2; d_call: NA; clone_size: few; cdr3_nt: TGTGCCAGCAGTGGCGCGGAAAATCTTGGCTACACCTTC; cdr3_aa: CASSGAENLGYTF